These 13 T cell receptor beta chains originate from one sample sequenced in a study of PD-1 blockade in mismatch repair-deficient tumors. The protocol was immunoSEQ multiplex PCR, while the TCRdb copy is restricted to in-frame clones and leaves out a portion. The repertoire has more than 50,000 clones, 88% of them found once; the top ten carry 11% to 15%. Sequencing used peripheral blood, obtained 52 weeks after starting pembrolizumab. The origin of the receptors is an adult with mismatch repair-deficient cancer.

The rearrangement uses TRBV19 and TRBJ2-3; the D is unclear. This CDR3 contains 14 residues. Germline assignment: CDR1 LNHDA and CDR2 SQIVND (reference sequence). The V end was cut by 0 bases, the J end by 3 bases, with 7 bases between. CDR3 loop: CASSIEVGTDTQYF. The CDR3 bases are TGTGCCAGTAGTATAGAAGTTGGGACAGATACGCAGTATTTT.

The chain combines TRBV28 with TRBJ2-7; 9 bases are shared with TRBD1. The CDR3 runs 15 residues. With V trimmed by 5 bases and J by 3 bases, 8 bases remained unmatched. In germline, CDR1 is MDHEN, CDR2 SYDVKM. As DNA, the CDR3 is TGTGCCAGCAGTCAGGGGACAGGGAATAACTACGAGCAGTACTTC. Amino acid sequence: CASSQGTGNNYEQYF.

The rearrangement uses TRBV19 and TRBJ2-7; tentatively, D is TRBD1 (6 bases). Germline loops: CDR1 LNHDA, CDR2 SQIVND (reference sequence). Trimming took off 4 bases at V and 6 bases at J, with 19 bases between the two ends. CDR3 size: 15 residues. The CDR3 DNA sequence: TGTGCCAGTAGTAGCGCTGGGACATCAGTCCTCGAGCAGTACTTC. Translated, it gives CASSSAGTSVLEQYF.

V usage is TRBV7-9 and J usage is TRBJ1-1, with D perhaps TRBD1 (6 bases). Germline V gene sequence: CDR1 SEHNR, CDR2 FQNEAQ (reference sequence). The CDR3 is made up of 16 amino acids. Trimming removed 4 bases from V and 8 bases from J, with 23 bases in between. The CDR3 sequence: CASSSPLGRGGGEAFF. The CDR3 DNA follows: TGTGCCAGCAGCTCCCCCTTGGGCAGGGGTGGGGGCGAAGCTTTCTTT.

The chain uses TRBV29-1 and TRBJ2-3, with D possibly being TRBD1 (6 bases). Germline CDR1 is SQVTM and CDR2 is ANQGSEA. The V end was cut by 0 bases, the J end by 0 bases, with 16 bases between. The CDR3 is 17 amino acids. DNA for the CDR3: TGCAGCGTTGAAGATCGAGGGATGGGGACAAGCACAGATACGCAGTATTTT. Protein: CSVEDRGMGTSTDTQYF.

The chain couples TRBV29-1 to TRBJ2-1, with D unclear. The germline V gene encodes CDR1 SQVTM and CDR2 ANQGSEA. CDR3 length: 14 amino acids. With 4 bases removed from V and 6 bases from J, the gap between germline ends came to 16 bases. The CDR3 coding sequence is TGCAGCGTTGGTAGGGCTTCCATTGTCAATGAGCAGTTCTTC. Its translation is CSVGRASIVNEQFF.

The CDR3 DNA sequence: TGTGCCAGCAGCGTTAGCGGCACCCGGTCAGAGACCCAGTACTTC. Protein sequence: CASSVSGTRSETQYF. The chain combines TRBV9 with TRBJ2-5; TRBD2 is a possible D gene (6 bases). CDR1 is SGDLS, CDR2 YYNGEE, per germline. This CDR3 spans 15 amino acids. Trimming cost V 2 bases and J 4 bases, with 15 bases left between them.

V is TRBV5-4 and J is TRBJ1-1; D is uncertain. This CDR3 is built from 16 residues. Trimming took 4 bases from V and 1 from J, leaving 17 bases between them. Germline V gene lookup returns CDR1 SGHNT and CDR2 YYREEE (reference sequence). CDR3 sequence: CASSRDPLTANTEAFF. CDR3 in DNA: TGTGCCAGCAGCCGCGACCCCTTGACGGCGAACACTGAAGCTTTCTTT.

This clone was recorded once. The V and J genes are TRBV5-1 and TRBJ1-2; D ambiguous. The V end was cut by 4 bases, the J end by 2 bases, with 9 bases between. Germline CDR1 is SGHRS and CDR2 is YFSETQ. This CDR3 has 13 residues. The CDR3: CASSSPLNYGYTF. CDR3 coding DNA: TGCGCCAGCAGCAGTCCACTCAACTATGGCTACACCTTC.

The V gene is TRBV30, the J gene TRBJ2-5; 9 nucleotides match TRBD2. The J call may be wrong; the DNA end is better matched by TRBJ2-7. The CDR3 has 19 residues. CDR1 and CDR2 from the germline V gene are GTSNPN and SVGIG (reference sequence). CDR3 in amino acids: CAWMVRSNGASGKAYEQYF. CDR3 nucleotide sequence: TGTGCCTGGATGGTGCGGTCTAATGGGGCTAGCGGGAAAGCCTACGAGCAGTACTTC.

J is TRBJ1-2 and V is TRBV28; 9 bases agree with TRBD1. V shed 7 bases and J 2 bases; nucleotides not matched to a gene: 14. Germline V CDR1 and CDR2: MDHEN, SYDVKM. This CDR3 comprises 17 residues. The CDR3: CASKIPGQGFVNYGYTF. The CDR3, as DNA: TGTGCCAGCAAGATCCCGGGACAGGGATTCGTGAACTATGGCTACACCTTC.

V is TRBV5-1 and J is TRBJ2-5; the D gene is possibly TRBD1 (5 bases). V was cut by 3 bases and J by 1 base, with 13 bases left in between. CDR1 SGHRS and CDR2 YFSETQ come from the germline V gene. This CDR3 has 15 residues. In DNA form, the CDR3 reads TGCGCCAGCAGCTCTACAGGAGTATCCCAAGAGACCCAGTACTTC. Translated, it gives CASSSTGVSQETQYF.

The chain carries TRBV29-1 and TRBJ1-2, with TRBD1 as a possible D gene (5 bases). The CDR3 contains 13 residues. CDR1 SQVTM and CDR2 ANQGSEA come from the germline V gene. Trimming shortened V by 6 bases and J by 4 bases, and 15 bases separated the two germline ends. The CDR3 region has the DNA TGCAGCGTCCCTGGGGACCGGACCTATGGCTACACCTTC. Translating gives CSVPGDRTYGYTF.